A selection of T cell receptor beta chains follows, all from one sample in a study of blood T cells in healthy people across ages. TCRdb re-called the 5' RACE reads with MiXCR, one entry per CDR3 protein. Of 1.5 million to 2 million distinct CDR3 sequences listed, approximately 30% were seen once; the top ten hold roughly 8%. Material: blood. All receptors derive from a woman in her twenties or thirties in good health. The CDR3 runs from the conserved cysteine through the conserved F or W. Fields, in order: clone size, D gene, V gene, J gene, CDR3 DNA, CDR3 protein. A D gene is named only where the DNA matches it firmly. Size is stated for part of the rows, as once, few or many counts, or as a class when the clone is expanded.

size: NA
D: NA
V: TRBV5-5
J: TRBJ2-7
DNA: TGTGCCAGCAGCGACAGCCGGGCGGGCTCCTACGAGCAGTACTTC
CDR3: CASSDSRAGSYEQYF

size: NA
D: NA
V: TRBV28
J: TRBJ1-4
DNA: TGTGCCAGCAGTTTTAGCCCTTGGGGGGCGAAAGGGGTAAAACTGTTTTTT
CDR3: CASSFSPWGAKGVKLFF

size: NA
D: TRBD2
V: TRBV2
J: TRBJ2-1
DNA: TGTGCCAGCAGGGATGAGCGGGAGGATCCTGAGCAGTTCTTC
CDR3: CASRDEREDPEQFF

size: few
D: NA
V: TRBV20-1
J: TRBJ2-3
DNA: TGCAGTGCTAATGACTATAATACGCAGTATTTT
CDR3: CSANDYNTQYF

size: many
D: NA
V: TRBV28
J: TRBJ1-5
DNA: TGTGCCAGCAGGTCAGGGAATCAGCCCCAGCATTTT
CDR3: CASRSGNQPQHF

size: NA
D: TRBD1
V: TRBV5-1
J: TRBJ1-1
DNA: TGCGCCAGCAGCCCCTGGACAGGGGGCGCGGGGGTGGGCACTGAAGCTTTCTTT
CDR3: CASSPWTGGAGVGTEAFF

size: NA
D: NA
V: TRBV20-1
J: TRBJ1-2
DNA: TGCAGTGCTATCCCGCTGGGGGCGGGTGGCCACACCTTC
CDR3: CSAIPLGAGGHTF

size: NA
D: NA
V: TRBV7-8
J: TRBJ2-7
DNA: TGTGCCAGCAGCTTATGGTCCGAGCAGTACTTC
CDR3: CASSLWSEQYF

size: NA
D: TRBD1
V: TRBV6-2/TRBV6-3
J: TRBJ1-2
DNA: TGTGCCAGCAGTACCGGACAGGGGAGTGGCTACACCTTC
CDR3: CASSTGQGSGYTF

size: NA
D: TRBD1
V: TRBV12-3/TRBV12-4
J: TRBJ2-3
DNA: TGTGCCAGCAGCGGGGAGAGAGGGGGCACAGATGCGCAGTATTTT
CDR3: CASSGERGGTDAQYF

size: NA
D: NA
V: TRBV7-9
J: TRBJ2-6
DNA: TGTGCCAGCAGCTCCTGGCGCTCTGGGGCCAACGTCCTGACTTTC
CDR3: CASSSWRSGANVLTF

size: few
D: TRBD1
V: TRBV7-9
J: TRBJ1-1
DNA: TGTGCCAGCAGCCCTAGACAGGGGCTGACTGAAGCTTTCTTT
CDR3: CASSPRQGLTEAFF

size: many
D: TRBD1
V: TRBV29-1
J: TRBJ1-1
DNA: TGCAGTGGACAGGGGAACACTGAAGCTTTCTTT
CDR3: CSGQGNTEAFF

size: NA
D: NA
V: TRBV9
J: TRBJ2-7
DNA: TGTGCCAGCAGCGCCCGACCGGCGGACGGCCACTACGAGCAGTACTTC
CDR3: CASSARPADGHYEQYF

size: NA
D: TRBD2
V: TRBV29-1
J: TRBJ2-5
DNA: TGCAGCGTTCCTCGGACTAGCGGCCAAGAGACCCAGTACTTC
CDR3: CSVPRTSGQETQYF

size: few
D: NA
V: TRBV5-1
J: TRBJ1-2
DNA: TGCGCCAGCAGCTTAAGAGGGAACCCTAACTATGGCTACACCTTC
CDR3: CASSLRGNPNYGYTF

size: many
D: NA
V: TRBV4-3
J: TRBJ2-3
DNA: TGCGCCAGCAGCCAAGAAGCTCACCCAGATACGCAGTATTTT
CDR3: CASSQEAHPDTQYF

size: NA
D: NA
V: TRBV5-5
J: TRBJ1-2
DNA: TGTGCCAGCAGCTTGGCAGAGGGACATGGGTACTATGGCTACACCTTC
CDR3: CASSLAEGHGYYGYTF

size: few
D: NA
V: TRBV12-3/TRBV12-4
J: TRBJ1-6
DNA: TGTGCCAGCAGTTTATGGAGAGGAGGCGGGGTAGTTTCACCCCTCCACTTT
CDR3: CASSLWRGGGVVSPLHF

size: NA
D: NA
V: TRBV29-1
J: TRBJ2-5
DNA: TGCAGCGCCATGGGAGGAGGAGGGGAGACCCAGTACTTC
CDR3: CSAMGGGGETQYF

size: NA
D: TRBD2
V: TRBV6-6
J: TRBJ2-1
DNA: TGTGCCAGCAGTTATTCCCGAACTAGCGGGACTTACAATGAGCAGTTCTTC
CDR3: CASSYSRTSGTYNEQFF

size: many
D: NA
V: TRBV5-1
J: TRBJ2-7
DNA: TGCGCCAGCAGCTTAGTGGTTGCCCCCTACGAGCAGTACTTC
CDR3: CASSLVVAPYEQYF

size: few
D: TRBD1
V: TRBV12-3/TRBV12-4
J: TRBJ1-5
DNA: TGTGCCAGCAGCGCCGGGACAGGGGGAAGGCAGCCCCAGCATTTT
CDR3: CASSAGTGGRQPQHF

size: NA
D: TRBD2
V: TRBV20-1
J: TRBJ2-5
DNA: TGCAGTGCTAGAGATCCACGACTAGCGGGAGTACAAGAGACCCAGTACTTC
CDR3: CSARDPRLAGVQETQYF

size: few
D: NA
V: TRBV6-4
J: TRBJ2-3
DNA: TGTGCCAGCAGTGACGCGGCAGGGCCCACAGATACGCAGTATTTT
CDR3: CASSDAAGPTDTQYF

size: NA
D: TRBD1
V: TRBV12-3/TRBV12-4
J: TRBJ2-5
DNA: TGTGCCAGCAGTGGGGGGACAGGGGGGACCCAGTACTTC
CDR3: CASSGGTGGTQYF

size: NA
D: TRBD2
V: TRBV29-1
J: TRBJ2-5
DNA: TGCAGCGTTGAACGTCTAGCGGCCGTGGGTGAGCAGTACTTC
CDR3: CSVERLAAVGEQYF

size: NA
D: TRBD2
V: TRBV20-1
J: TRBJ2-7
DNA: TGCAGTGCGGGACTAGCGGGAAGGAACGAGCAGTACTTC
CDR3: CSAGLAGRNEQYF

size: NA
D: TRBD1
V: TRBV12-3/TRBV12-4
J: TRBJ2-3
DNA: TGTGCCAGCAGTTCTCCGGGACTTCAGGGGGCGCTCGACCCCCCCACAGATACGCAGTATTTT
CDR3: CASSSPGLQGALDPPTDTQYF

size: NA
D: TRBD1
V: TRBV2
J: TRBJ1-1
DNA: TGTGCCAGCAGTGAGATGACAGGGGAAATGGAAGCTTTCTTT
CDR3: CASSEMTGEMEAFF

size: NA
D: NA
V: TRBV4-1
J: TRBJ1-5
DNA: TGCGCCAGCAGCCTATGGAGCGGACTCAATCAGCCCCAGCATTTT
CDR3: CASSLWSGLNQPQHF

size: NA
D: TRBD2
V: TRBV14
J: TRBJ2-7
DNA: TGTGCCAGCAGCCAAGGAGTTAGCGGGGCCCACCGGGGAACCCAGTACTTC
CDR3: CASSQGVSGAHRGTQYF

size: NA
D: NA
V: TRBV30
J: TRBJ1-2
DNA: TGTGCCTGGAGTGGACCTACGCACAACTATGGCTACACCTTC
CDR3: CAWSGPTHNYGYTF

size: NA
D: NA
V: TRBV14
J: TRBJ2-7
DNA: TGTGCCAGCAGCATCGACAACTCCTACGAGCAGTACTTC
CDR3: CASSIDNSYEQYF

size: NA
D: NA
V: TRBV6-2/TRBV6-3
J: TRBJ2-7
DNA: TGTGCCAGCAGACCGGTGGGTTCTTCCTACGAGCAGTACTTC
CDR3: CASRPVGSSYEQYF

size: NA
D: NA
V: TRBV11-3
J: TRBJ2-1
DNA: TGTGCCAGCAGCTCGGGGGTGTCCAGCTCCTACAATGAGCAGTTCTTC
CDR3: CASSSGVSSSYNEQFF

size: NA
D: NA
V: TRBV21-1
J: TRBJ2-7
DNA: TGTGCCAGCAGCAAAAAAGCGGGAGGGGACGGGGAGCAGTACTTC
CDR3: CASSKKAGGDGEQYF

size: few
D: NA
V: TRBV4-2
J: TRBJ1-2
DNA: TGTGCCAGCAGCCAAGAGAGGGGGGATAACTATGGCTACACCTTC
CDR3: CASSQERGDNYGYTF